A single sample gave rise to the 28 T cell receptor beta chains below, sequenced in a study of blood T cell repertoires in COVID-19. Profiled with immunoSEQ multiplex PCR; TCRdb holds only in-frame clones, not every one. The sample lists roughly 290,000 clones; around four fifths were seen once. The specimen was peripheral blood. Receptors originate from a woman aged 50 to 60 with active or convalescent COVID-19.

This clone was picked up one time. V usage is TRBV7-9 and J usage is TRBJ2-7; 8 bases are shared with TRBD2. V gave up 5 bases and J gave up 4 bases; unmatched junction bases: 10. This CDR3 is built from 15 residues. Per germline, CDR1 SEHNR and CDR2 FQNEAQ (reference sequence). The CDR3 bases are TGTGCCAGCAGCCCAGCCGGGGGGGCGATTTACGAGCAGTACTTC. Translation gives CASSPAGGAIYEQYF. The full variable domain, rest sourced from reference TRBV7-9 and TRBJ2-7, is DTGVSQNPRHKITKRGQNVTFRCDPISEHNRLYWYRQTLGQGPEFLTYFQNEAQLEKSRLLSDRFSAERPKGSFSTLEIQRTEQGDSAMYLCASSPAGGAIYEQYFGPGTRLTVT.

The rearrangement joins TRBV28 to TRBJ1-3, with 8 bases aligning to TRBD1. Germline CDR1 and CDR2: MDHEN and SYDVKM. Trimming removed 6 bases from V and 11 bases from J; junction bases left unmatched: 9. The CDR3 covers 13 residues. Here the CDR3 reads CASSRIRQGPIYF. The CDR3 nucleotides are TGTGCCAGCAGCCGCATCAGACAGGGGCCCATATATTTT.

This clone was observed a few times. The chain carries TRBV2 and TRBJ1-6; 7 bases align to TRBD1. The CDR3 covers 14 residues. CDR1 is SNHLY and CDR2 is FYNNEI in the germline V gene. The junction had 6 bases not matched to a gene; V was cut back by 4 bases and J by 9 bases. The CDR3: CASSVGGDTSPLHF. In nucleotides, the CDR3 is TGTGCCAGCAGTGTAGGGGGCGACACTTCACCCCTCCACTTT.

The chain carries TRBV6-5 and TRBJ2-3, with TRBD1 identical over 8 bases. There are 14 residues in the CDR3. V was clipped by 5 bases and J by 4 bases; unmatched bases: 5. Germline V gene sequence: CDR1 MNHEY, CDR2 SVGAGI. CDR3 nucleotide sequence: TGTGCCAGCAGTACACAGGGGGGCCCAGATACGCAGTATTTT. Protein: CASSTQGGPDTQYF.

This sequence joins TRBV18 and TRBJ2-7; D gene ambiguous. The CDR3 extends over 15 amino acids. Germline lookup yields CDR1 KGHSH and CDR2 LQKENI. V was shortened by 3 bases and J by 6 bases, with 18 bases between the two germline ends. The CDR3 is CASSPRRYDSSEQYF. In DNA form, the CDR3 reads TGTGCCAGCTCACCGCGCCGGTATGATTCGTCCGAGCAGTACTTC.

Here the CDR3 reads CASRYEENTEAFF. In DNA, the CDR3 is TGTGCCAGCAGGTATGAGGAGAACACTGAAGCTTTCTTT. The V and J genes are TRBV2 and TRBJ1-1; D call uncertain. CDR1 and CDR2 (germline): SNHLY, FYNNEI. This CDR3 spans 13 amino acids. The ends were cut back, 6 bases at V and 1 base at J, with 9 bases in the middle.

The genes are TRBV13 and TRBJ1-4; D gene uncertain. CDR1 and CDR2 (germline): PRHDT, FYEKMQ (reference sequence). There are 14 residues in the CDR3. Trimming took off 0 bases at V and 5 bases at J, with 7 bases between the two ends. The CDR3 region is CASSLGPQNEKLFF. The CDR3 DNA reads TGTGCCAGCAGCTTAGGCCCCCAGAATGAAAAACTGTTTTTT.

The chain employs TRBV6-1 and TRBJ2-2; a possible D gene is TRBD1 (5 bases). The V and J ends lost 3 bases and 6 bases respectively, with 11 bases between them. This CDR3 comprises 14 residues. Germline V CDR1 and CDR2: MNHNS, SASEGT. The CDR3 region is CASSDTLGAGELFF. CDR3 DNA sequence: TGTGCCAGCAGTGACACGCTAGGGGCCGGGGAGCTGTTTTTT.

This chain connects TRBV2 to TRBJ2-3; 12 bases align to TRBD2. Germline CDR1 reads SNHLY; CDR2 reads FYNNEI. V was pared by 6 bases and J by 3 bases, with 7 bases of the junction left unmatched. The CDR3 extends over 16 amino acids. The CDR3 DNA follows: TGTGCCAGCAGCGAGACTAGCGGGGGCCAGACAGATACGCAGTATTTT. The encoded protein is CASSETSGGQTDTQYF.

CDR3 sequence reads: CASSPDSGNQPQHF. In nucleotides, the CDR3 is TGTGCCAGCAGCCCGGACAGCGGCAATCAGCCCCAGCATTTT. The genes are TRBV7-8 and TRBJ1-5, with D possibly being TRBD1 (6 bases). The CDR3 sequence is 14 residues long. The V gene's germline CDR1 is SGHVS and CDR2 FQNEAQ. The V end lost 5 bases, the J end lost 2 bases, and 10 bases lay between the germline ends. The variable domain in full, completed from reference TRBV7-8 and TRBJ1-5, reads GAGVSQSPRYKVAKRGQDVALRCDPISGHVSLFWYQQALGQGPEFLTYFQNEAQLDKSGLPSDRFFAERPEGSVSTLKIQRTQQEDSAVYLCASSPDSGNQPQHFGDGTRLSIL.

This rearrangement joins TRBV19 to TRBJ2-7; perhaps TRBD2 as D (5 bases). The germline V gene has CDR1 LNHDA and CDR2 SQIVND (reference sequence). Trimming took 3 bases from V and 3 from J, leaving 15 bases between them. This CDR3 comprises 15 residues. CDR3 DNA sequence: TGTGCCAGTAGTATCAGGAGTTCGGGGAACTACGAGCAGTACTTC. This encodes CASSIRSSGNYEQYF.

This clone was counted a few times. V is TRBV24-1 and J is TRBJ2-1; 13 nucleotides match TRBD2. V was pared by 2 bases and J by 2 bases, with 5 bases of the junction left unmatched. CDR1 is KGHDR, CDR2 SFDVKD, per germline. The CDR3 covers 18 residues. The chain's CDR3 is CATSDSRTSGGAYNEQFF. CDR3 nucleotides: TGTGCCACCAGTGATTCAAGGACTAGCGGGGGAGCCTACAATGAGCAGTTCTTC.

The chain is built from TRBV7-2 and TRBJ1-3; the match to TRBD1 covers 11 bases. The germline V gene has CDR1 SGHTA and CDR2 FQGNSA. This CDR3 region has 16 residues. V lost 4 bases to trimming and J lost 4 bases; unmatched junction nucleotides: 6. The CDR3: CASSYRTGGTGNTIYF. The CDR3 DNA reads TGTGCCAGCAGCTACCGGACAGGGGGCACAGGAAACACCATATATTTT.

The J gene is TRBJ2-3, the V gene TRBV7-2, with 10 positions matching TRBD2. The V and J ends lost 5 bases and 0 bases, in that order; junction bases with no gene match: 8. CDR1 and CDR2 (germline): SGHTA, FQGNSA. The CDR3 loop spans 17 amino acids. The CDR3 region is CASSPDTSGISTDTQYF. CDR3 coding DNA: TGTGCCAGCAGCCCAGACACTAGCGGGATAAGCACAGATACGCAGTATTTT.

This sequence joins TRBV28 and TRBJ1-2, with D tentatively TRBD1 (5 bases). V lost 8 bases to trimming and J lost 2 bases, with 9 bases between them. The V gene's germline CDR1 is MDHEN and CDR2 SYDVKM. This CDR3 comprises 12 residues. CDR3 residues: CASRPGNYGYTF. In nucleotides, the CDR3 is TGTGCCAGCCGTCCAGGGAACTATGGCTACACCTTC.

The gene calls are TRBV4-1 and TRBJ1-3; no clear D. Trimming took 1 base from V and 3 from J, leaving 10 bases between them. The CDR3 extends over 15 amino acids. Germline CDR1 and CDR2: MGHRA and YSYEKL. The CDR3 is CASSQVRSFGNTIYF. CDR3 nucleotide sequence: TGCGCCAGCAGCCAAGTCCGGAGCTTTGGAAACACCATATATTTT.

A word on this clone: Other DNA sequences in the same sample also yield this CDR3. The chain combines TRBV2 with TRBJ1-2, with D possibly TRBD1 on 6 matching bases. V shed 3 bases and J shed 5 bases, with 13 bases lying between them. This CDR3 has 14 residues. CDR1 and CDR2 from the germline V gene are SNHLY and FYNNEI. The CDR3 DNA sequence: TGTGCCAGCAGTGATACAGGGAGAGATTATGGCTACACCTTC. This sequence encodes CASSDTGRDYGYTF. Full variable domain (outside the CDR3, taken from reference TRBV2 and TRBJ1-2): EPEVTQTPSHQVTQMGQEVILRCVPISNHLYFYWYRQILGQKVEFLVSFYNNEISEKSEIFDDQFSVERPDGSNFTLKIRSTKLEDSAMYFCASSDTGRDYGYTFGSGTRLTVV.

The chain employs TRBV7-7 and TRBJ2-3; D gene unclear. The CDR3 has 13 residues. V lost 1 base and J 2 bases, leaving 4 bases between the germline ends. Germline lookup yields CDR1 SSHAT and CDR2 FNYEAQ (reference sequence). CDR3: CASSLDSTDTQYF. Here the CDR3 DNA reads TGTGCCAGCAGCTTAGACTCCACAGATACGCAGTATTTT.

This clone came up once. The chain joins TRBV2 to TRBJ1-2; 7 nucleotides align to TRBD1. Germline V CDR1 and CDR2: SNHLY, FYNNEI. CDR3 length: 14 amino acids. The V segment lost 5 bases and the J segment 1 base; nucleotides outside the gene matches: 4. In nucleotides, the CDR3 is TGTGCCAGCAGTTGGGACAGCTTTAACTATGGCTACACCTTC. This translates into CASSWDSFNYGYTF.

The chain has TRBV27 and TRBJ1-4; 7 nucleotides line up with TRBD1. The V and J ends lost 3 bases and 3 bases, in that order; junction bases with no gene match: 4. This CDR3 is 15 amino acids long. Germline values: CDR1 MNHEY, CDR2 SMNVEV (reference sequence). Here the CDR3 reads CASSFFQGANEKLFF. The CDR3 nucleotides read TGTGCCAGCAGTTTTTTCCAGGGGGCTAATGAAAAACTGTTTTTT.

The chain carries TRBV4-1 and TRBJ2-1; D is uncertain. Germline lookup yields CDR1 MGHRA and CDR2 YSYEKL. This CDR3 region has 16 residues. The V end was cut by 1 base, the J end by 1 base, with 11 bases between. For the CDR3, the DNA is TGCGCCAGCAGCCAAGGGGCTCCCCTTTCCTACAATGAGCAGTTCTTC. Its protein is CASSQGAPLSYNEQFF.

The rearrangement links TRBV5-1 to TRBJ1-2; D call uncertain. Germline V gene data show CDR1 as SGHRS and CDR2 as YFSETQ. The CDR3 has 15 residues. Between the trimmed V and J ends, which lost 4 bases and 4 bases, there was a span of 17 bases. The CDR3 loop reads CASSPSAGNSYGYTF. The CDR3 bases are TGCGCCAGCAGCCCCTCGGCTGGTAACAGCTATGGCTACACCTTC.

The CDR3, as DNA: TGTGCCAGCAGCTTGGCGTCCGGGGAGCTGTTTTTT. As protein: CASSLASGELFF. The J gene is TRBJ2-2, the V gene TRBV5-6; no definite D call. There are 12 residues in the CDR3. The V end was cut by 0 bases, the J end by 6 bases, with 3 bases between. Germline V CDR1 and CDR2: SGHDT, YYEEEE.

This chain joins TRBV4-1 and TRBJ2-2, with 7 positions matching TRBD2. This CDR3 has 19 amino acids. Losses at the gene ends were 0 bases for V and 0 bases for J; bases not matched to a gene: 10. Germline V lookup: CDR1 MGHRA, CDR2 YSYEKL. The CDR3 coding sequence is TGCGCCAGCAGCCAAGATTGGGCGTATGGGGGGGCGAACACCGGGGAGCTGTTTTTT. Translation: CASSQDWAYGGANTGELFF.

V usage is TRBV19 and J usage is TRBJ2-1; TRBD1 matches 8 bases. Trimming cost V 6 bases and J 8 bases; bases outside gene matches: 12. This CDR3 is built from 15 residues. Germline assignment: CDR1 LNHDA and CDR2 SQIVND (reference sequence). This chain's CDR3 is CASRVWQGAHDEQFF. In DNA form, the CDR3 reads TGTGCCAGTAGAGTGTGGCAGGGGGCGCACGATGAGCAGTTCTTC.

The CDR3 sequence is CASGLVVPGTDMNTEAFF. CDR3 sequence (DNA): TGTGCTAGTGGTTTGGTTGTTCCCGGGACAGATATGAACACTGAAGCTTTCTTT. This chain joins TRBV12-5 and TRBJ1-1; TRBD1 aligns across 7 bases. Losses at the gene ends were 0 bases for V and 0 bases for J; bases not matched to a gene: 10. CDR3 length equals 18 residues. Germline CDR1 and CDR2: LGHNT and FRNRAP.

This clone came up once. The chain couples TRBV15 to TRBJ2-7, with D tentatively TRBD1 (6 bases). The CDR3 is 17 residues long. V was cut by 1 base and J by 3 bases, with 19 bases left in between. CDR1 is LNHNV, CDR2 YYDKDF, per germline (reference sequence). The DNA for the CDR3 is TGTGCCACCAGCAGAGTCGCCTCCGGACAGATCAACTACGAGCAGTACTTC. It codes for CATSRVASGQINYEQYF.

The chain employs TRBV5-1 and TRBJ2-7; 9 bases are a match to TRBD2. Germline CDR1 is SGHRS and CDR2 is YFSETQ. CDR3 length equals 15 residues. Trimming at V came to 0 bases and at J to 3 bases, leaving 4 bases not matched to a gene. CDR3 nucleotide sequence: TGCGCCAGCAGCTTGGAAGCGGGAGGTTTCTACGAGCAGTACTTC. Translation: CASSLEAGGFYEQYF.